These 18 T cell receptor beta chains share one sample of origin, sequenced in a study of memory CD4+ T cells and cytomegalovirus serostatus. Single viable CD3+CD4+CD8-CD45RO+ cells were sorted as the memory CD4+ T cells. The protocol was immunoSEQ multiplex PCR, while the TCRdb copy is restricted to in-frame clones and leaves out a portion. The sample consists of more than 35,000 clones, around 80% of them appearing once. The sequenced sample was memory CD4+ T cells from blood. All receptors derive from an adult in good health and CMV-seropositive.

This chain joins TRBV20-1 and TRBJ1-4; D ambiguous. The germline gives CDR1 DFQATT, CDR2 SNEGSKA (reference sequence). The V and J ends lost 5 bases and 5 bases respectively, with 3 bases between them. The CDR3 extends over 10 amino acids. The CDR3 DNA reads TGCAGTGCTTGGAATGAAAAACTGTTTTTT. It translates to CSAWNEKLFF.

V is TRBV7-9 and J is TRBJ1-1, with D possibly matching TRBD1 (5 bases). The CDR3 extends over 13 amino acids. Germline lookup yields CDR1 SEHNR and CDR2 FQNEAQ (reference sequence). Deletions cut 1 base from V and 4 bases from J, with 7 bases between. This CDR3 is CASSLGGGTEAFF. CDR3 nucleotides: TGTGCCAGCAGCTTAGGGGGCGGCACTGAAGCTTTCTTT.

V and J are TRBV7-2 and TRBJ1-2, with 7 bases aligning to TRBD1. The CDR3 covers 14 residues. Unmatched junction bases numbered 7, after V lost 5 bases and J lost 4 bases. The germline gives CDR1 SGHTA, CDR2 FQGNSA. DNA for the CDR3: TGTGCCAGCAGCCCTTCCGGGACAGCCTATGGCTACACCTTC. Its translation: CASSPSGTAYGYTF.

The CDR3 DNA sequence: TGTGCCAGCAGTTTTCTAGGGTCAGACCTTATGAACACTGAAGCTTTCTTT. Its translation: CASSFLGSDLMNTEAFF. The chain has TRBV28 and TRBJ1-1; D is uncertain. Per germline, CDR1 MDHEN and CDR2 SYDVKM. The CDR3 covers 17 residues. Deletions cut 3 bases from V and 0 bases from J, with 17 bases between. Full variable domain (remainder filled in from reference TRBV28 and TRBJ1-1): DVKVTQSSRYLVKRTGEKVFLECVQDMDHENMFWYRQDPGLGLRLIYFSYDVKMKEKGDIPEGYSVSREKKERFSLILESASTNQTSMYLCASSFLGSDLMNTEAFFGQGTRLTVV.

The CDR3 region is CASSKAGGGSGNTIYF. CDR3 sequence (DNA): TGCGCCAGCAGCAAAGCAGGAGGGGGCTCTGGAAACACCATATATTTT. The chain recombines TRBV4-1 with TRBJ1-3; a possible D gene is TRBD1 (6 bases). With 5 bases removed from V and 0 bases from J, the gap between germline ends came to 14 bases. Germline lookup yields CDR1 MGHRA and CDR2 YSYEKL. The CDR3 is 16 amino acids.

The chain links TRBV2 to TRBJ1-1; D is perhaps TRBD1 (5 bases). Germline V gene sequence: CDR1 SNHLY, CDR2 FYNNEI. This CDR3 comprises 14 residues. Trimming took 8 bases from V and 1 from J, leaving 14 bases between them. CDR3 in amino acids: CASGGALSNTEAFF. The CDR3 DNA reads TGTGCCAGCGGAGGGGCCCTATCGAACACTGAAGCTTTCTTT.

The chain couples TRBV9 to TRBJ1-1; tentatively, D is TRBD1 (6 bases). Germline CDR1 reads SGDLS; CDR2 reads YYNGEE. V was shortened by 5 bases and J by 1 base, with 9 bases between the two germline ends. The CDR3 extends over 13 amino acids. CDR3 in amino acids: CASSPTGNTEAFF. CDR3 nucleotides: TGTGCCAGCAGTCCGACAGGGAACACTGAAGCTTTCTTT. Full variable domain (missing parts from reference TRBV9 and TRBJ1-1): DSGVTQTPKHLITATGQRVTLRCSPRSGDLSVYWYQQSLDQGLQFLIQYYNGEERAKGNILERFSAQQFPDLHSELNLSSLELGDSALYFCASSPTGNTEAFFGQGTRLTVV.

This sequence joins TRBV27 and TRBJ1-1, with TRBD1 matching over 7 bases. V dropped 7 bases and J dropped 3; count of bases not matched to a gene: 11. The CDR3 has 15 amino acids. The germline gives CDR1 MNHEY, CDR2 SMNVEV (reference sequence). The chain's CDR3 is CASTLLDRMDTEAFF. DNA of the CDR3: TGTGCCAGCACCCTCCTGGACAGGATGGACACTGAAGCTTTCTTT.

The chain recombines TRBV5-1 with TRBJ1-2; D uncertain. The V end lost 0 bases, the J end lost 2 bases, and 5 bases lay between the germline ends. CDR1 is SGHRS, CDR2 YFSETQ, per germline. The CDR3 spans 13 residues. The CDR3 DNA reads as TGCGCCAGCAGCTTGGAACAGAACTATGGCTACACCTTC. Translating gives CASSLEQNYGYTF.

This clone was seen once. The V gene is TRBV5-1, the J gene TRBJ2-1; 8 bases align to TRBD2. Looked up from germline, CDR1 is SGHRS and CDR2 is YFSETQ. The CDR3 is 15 residues long. V lost 0 bases and J lost 7; bases outside the gene matches: 6. The CDR3 region has the DNA TGCGCCAGCAGCTTGGGAGCGGGGGCGTGGAATGAGCAGTTCTTC. Translated: CASSLGAGAWNEQFF.

J is TRBJ1-5 and V is TRBV6-1, with D uncertain. The V gene's germline CDR1 is MNHNS and CDR2 SASEGT. This CDR3 comprises 13 residues. Trimming shortened V by 1 base and J by 4 bases, and 5 bases separated the two germline ends. The CDR3 DNA reads TGTGCCAGCAGTGAAGGGACGAATCAGCCCCAGCATTTT. It yields the protein CASSEGTNQPQHF.

The chain uses TRBV9 and TRBJ1-1, with D uncertain. Between the trimmed V and J ends, which lost 0 bases and 3 bases, there was a span of 6 bases. CDR1 is SGDLS and CDR2 is YYNGEE in the germline V gene. CDR3 size: 13 residues. The CDR3 DNA follows: TGTGCCAGCAGCGTAGGAGGGTACACTGAAGCTTTCTTT. Protein: CASSVGGYTEAFF. Variable domain in full (rest from reference TRBV9 and TRBJ1-1): DSGVTQTPKHLITATGQRVTLRCSPRSGDLSVYWYQQSLDQGLQFLIQYYNGEERAKGNILERFSAQQFPDLHSELNLSSLELGDSALYFCASSVGGYTEAFFGQGTRLTVV.

The rearrangement uses TRBV11-2 and TRBJ2-2; weak D call: TRBD2 (6 bases). The V end was cut by 1 base, the J end by 7 bases, with 16 bases between. The CDR3 spans 16 residues. In germline, CDR1 is SGHAT, CDR2 FQNNGV. CDR3 protein: CASSLVPGVTGGELFF. In DNA, the CDR3 is TGTGCCAGCAGCTTAGTCCCGGGAGTGACTGGCGGGGAGCTGTTTTTT.

The CDR3: CASSPLTSGGADTQYF. Here the CDR3 DNA reads TGTGCCAGCAGCCCCCTGACTAGCGGGGGTGCAGATACGCAGTATTTT. This chain joins TRBV11-2 and TRBJ2-3, with 12 bases that match TRBD2. Germline V lookup: CDR1 SGHAT, CDR2 FQNNGV. The CDR3 is 16 amino acids. Unmatched junction bases numbered 7, after V lost 5 bases and J lost 4 bases.

The chain couples TRBV19 to TRBJ1-1; D not certain. In germline, CDR1 is LNHDA, CDR2 SQIVND (reference sequence). Deletions cut 6 bases from V and 5 bases from J, with 7 bases between. CDR3 length equals 11 residues. The CDR3 reads CASRIKTEAFF. The DNA for the CDR3 is TGTGCCAGTAGGATAAAAACTGAAGCTTTCTTT.

J is TRBJ1-2 and V is TRBV2; D is unclear. V was clipped by 0 bases and J by 6 bases, with 8 bases between them. The CDR3 has 13 residues. Germline values: CDR1 SNHLY, CDR2 FYNNEI. The CDR3 sequence: CASSEAPRHGYTF. DNA of the CDR3: TGTGCCAGCAGTGAAGCGCCAAGGCATGGCTACACCTTC.

This chain connects TRBV5-5 to TRBJ2-1, with 12 bases aligning to TRBD2. Per the germline V gene, CDR1 is SGHKS and CDR2 is YYEKEE (reference sequence). Trimming cost V 3 bases and J 7 bases; bases outside gene matches: 5. This CDR3 spans 15 amino acids. The chain's CDR3 is CASSSSGGARNEQFF. In nucleotides, the CDR3 is TGTGCCAGCAGCTCTAGCGGGGGGGCCCGGAATGAGCAGTTCTTC.

The chain is built from TRBV7-8 and TRBJ2-5, with 9 nucleotides matching TRBD1. V lost 5 bases, J lost 1 base, and 8 bases stayed unmatched. CDR1 and CDR2 from the germline V gene are SGHVS and FQNEAQ. The CDR3 covers 16 residues. The CDR3 sequence is CASSQLDRGVQETQYF. The CDR3 DNA reads TGTGCCAGCAGCCAATTGGACAGGGGTGTCCAAGAGACCCAGTACTTC.